This T cell receptor beta chain was obtained from a study of blood T cell repertoires in COVID-19. Background on the study: From T cells, B-cell-depleted T cells, or PBMCs came the material, which was cDNA or gDNA.

Profiling relied on immunoSEQ multiplex PCR, and the TCRdb table lists in-frame clones only, not all of them. The sample includes some 150,000 clones, about 86% of them seen just once. The CDR3 is 19 residues long. The rearrangement links TRBV21-1 to TRBJ1-5; the tabulated D call, TRBD1, remains unverified against the DNA. TRBV21-1 is shown as a pseudogene. This TCR came from a woman aged 60-75 years with acute or convalescent COVID-19. What was sequenced was peripheral blood. As DNA, the CDR3 is TGTGCCAGCAGCAAAGAGGTCTTCGGCGGCAGGGGCCAGGATCAGCCCCAGCATTTT. Residues: CASSKEVFGGRGQDQPQHF.